This TCR beta chain was found in a study of blood T cell repertoires in COVID-19. The CDR3 totals 16 residues. The germline gives CDR1 MDHEN, CDR2 SYDVKM. V was shortened by 0 bases and J by 8 bases, with 16 bases between the two germline ends. Clones were sequenced by immunoSEQ multiplex PCR, and TCRdb holds only the in-frame ones, with some missing. The sample carries under 15,000 clones, roughly 76% recorded once. The sample taken for sequencing was peripheral blood. The clonotype originates from a human donor in a cohort sampled during active COVID-19. This sequence joins TRBV28 and TRBJ1-4; D remains ambiguous. The CDR3 protein is CASSLWREGLGEKLFF. The CDR3 DNA is TGTGCCAGCAGTTTATGGCGGGAAGGGCTTGGGGAAAAACTGTTTTTT.